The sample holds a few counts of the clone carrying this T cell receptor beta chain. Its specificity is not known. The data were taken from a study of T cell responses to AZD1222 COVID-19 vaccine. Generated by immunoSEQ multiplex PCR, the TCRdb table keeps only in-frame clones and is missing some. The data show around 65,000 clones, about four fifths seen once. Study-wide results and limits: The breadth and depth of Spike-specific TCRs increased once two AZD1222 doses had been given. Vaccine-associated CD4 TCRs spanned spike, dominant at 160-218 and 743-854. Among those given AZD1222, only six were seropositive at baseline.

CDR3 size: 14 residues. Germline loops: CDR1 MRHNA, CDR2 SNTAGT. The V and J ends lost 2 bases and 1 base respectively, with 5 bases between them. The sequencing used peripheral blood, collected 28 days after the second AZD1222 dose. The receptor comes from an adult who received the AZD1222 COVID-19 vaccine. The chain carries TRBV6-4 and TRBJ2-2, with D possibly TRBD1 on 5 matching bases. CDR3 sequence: CASSDGQNTGELFF. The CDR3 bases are TGTGCCAGCAGTGACGGACAGAACACCGGGGAGCTGTTTTTT.